A selection of T cell receptor beta chains follows, all from one sample in a study of cytomegalovirus exposure and HLA in healthy donors. Repertoires were generated with immunoSEQ multiplex PCR, while TCRdb's copy carries only in-frame clones and drops some. The table includes about 170,000 clones, roughly 78% detected once. The sequenced material came from PBMCs. The origin of the receptors is a woman in her fifties or sixties in good health and CMV-seropositive. The CDR3 runs from the conserved cysteine through the conserved F or W. The D gene is left open where the match is weak. Clone size is stated in some rows and not others, as once, few, many or a class when expanded.

d_call	j_call	v_call	clone_size	cdr3_aa	cdr3_nt
TRBD2	TRBJ2-3	TRBV2	-	CASRGTSGGFTDTQYF	TGTGCCAGCAGGGGGACTAGCGGGGGGTTCACAGATACGCAGTATTTT
TRBD1	TRBJ2-7	TRBV6-6	-	CASSYSGQVYEQYF	TGTGCCAGCAGTTACTCGGGACAGGTCTACGAGCAGTACTTC
-	TRBJ1-6	TRBV5-1	-	CASSLDSPYNSPLHF	TGCGCCAGCAGCCTCGACAGTCCCTATAATTCACCCCTCCACTTT
TRBD2	TRBJ2-1	TRBV7-6	-	CASSLAGLAGANEQFF	TGTGCCAGCAGCTTAGCCGGACTAGCGGGGGCCAATGAGCAGTTCTTC
-	TRBJ1-2	TRBV2	-	CASSPNLQGYGYTF	TGTGCCAGCAGCCCAAACTTACAGGGCTATGGCTACACCTTC
-	TRBJ1-5	TRBV21-1	-	CASSPYHRDNQPQHF	TGTGCCAGCAGCCCTTATCATCGGGACAATCAGCCCCAGCATTTT
TRBD1	TRBJ2-2	TRBV30	-	CAWSVQGAGELFF	TGTGCCTGGAGTGTACAGGGGGCCGGGGAGCTGTTTTTT
TRBD1	TRBJ2-5	TRBV2	few	CASSEPGQLETQYF	TGTGCCAGCAGTGAACCGGGACAGTTAGAGACCCAGTACTTC
-	TRBJ1-2	TRBV7-3	-	CASSSQGNGYTF	TGTGCCAGCAGCTCCCAGGGGAATGGCTACACCTTC
TRBD2	TRBJ2-2	TRBV7-9	-	CASSFNGGGSGELFF	TGTGCCAGCAGCTTCAATGGGGGGGGGTCCGGGGAGCTGTTTTTT
-	TRBJ1-2	TRBV7-8	-	CASSPMTGTYGYTF	TGTGCCAGCAGCCCTATGACGGGTACCTATGGCTACACCTTC
TRBD2	TRBJ2-3	TRBV6-6	-	CASSILANTQYF	TGTGCCAGCAGCATACTAGCGAATACGCAGTATTTT
-	TRBJ1-5	TRBV18	-	CASSPSGMEPQHF	TGTGCCAGCTCACCGTCAGGGATGGAGCCCCAGCATTTT
-	TRBJ2-7	TRBV30	-	CAWGTYYEQYF	TGTGCCTGGGGGACTTACTACGAGCAGTACTTC
TRBD1	TRBJ1-6	TRBV4-1	-	CASREETGNFSPLHF	TGCGCCAGCAGGGAAGAGACAGGGAACTTTTCACCCCTCCACTTT
-	TRBJ2-2	TRBV10-3	once	CAISLGLNTGELFF	TGTGCCATCAGTTTGGGGCTGAACACCGGGGAGCTGTTTTTT
TRBD2	TRBJ2-7	TRBV6-5	-	CASRLAGGEQYF	TGTGCCAGCAGACTAGCGGGGGGTGAGCAGTACTTC
TRBD2	TRBJ2-2	TRBV5-1	-	CASKGLAGGRGGELFF	TGCGCCAGCAAGGGACTAGCGGGGGGCCGTGGCGGGGAGCTGTTTTTT
TRBD2	TRBJ2-3	TRBV11-3	-	CASSGTSGGTDTQYF	TGTGCCAGCAGCGGGACTAGCGGGGGCACAGATACGCAGTATTTT
-	TRBJ1-4	TRBV30	-	CAWRAGVANEKLFF	TGTGCCTGGAGGGCAGGGGTAGCTAATGAAAAACTGTTTTTT
-	TRBJ1-5	TRBV19	-	CASSQGLFQPQHF	TGTGCCAGTAGTCAGGGTTTGTTTCAGCCCCAGCATTTT
-	TRBJ2-7	TRBV5-6	few	CASSSRGARIYEQYF	TGTGCCAGCAGCTCCCGGGGGGCAAGAATCTACGAGCAGTACTTC
-	TRBJ1-2	TRBV6-5	-	CASSLDSDYGYTF	TGTGCCAGCAGTCTTGACAGTGACTATGGCTACACCTTC